A single sample is the source of the 28 T cell receptor beta chains below, sequenced in a study of blood T cell repertoires in COVID-19. Clones were read by immunoSEQ multiplex PCR, and TCRdb kept only the in-frame ones, dropping some. The data contain some 260,000 clones, about 80% of them seen just once; the ten biggest clones take up around 3.9%. Sequencing was performed on PBMCs or T cells enriched from blood (not recorded which). The receptors stem from a man aged 25 to 40 with acute COVID-19.

This clone was counted a single time. Germline and junction disagree at one end, which may indicate a read error. The chain couples TRBV5-1 to TRBJ1-2; TRBD1 might be the D (6 bases). The CDR3 is 13 amino acids. CDR1 and CDR2 (germline): SGHRS, YFSETQ. The CDR3 DNA reads TGTGCCAGCGAATCAGGGGTGGGCTATGGCTACACCTTC. This gives the protein CASESGVGYGYTF. The complete variable domain, with remaining parts taken from reference TRBV5-1 and TRBJ1-2, reads KAGVTQTPRYLIKTRGQQVTLSCSPISGHRSVSWYQQTPGQGLQFLFEYFSETQRNKGNFPGRFSGRQFSNSRSEMNVSTLELGDSALYLCASESGVGYGYTFGSGTRLTVV.

The rearrangement uses TRBV19 and TRBJ1-4; no clear D. In germline, CDR1 is LNHDA, CDR2 SQIVND (reference sequence). This CDR3 region has 14 residues. Between the trimmed V and J ends, which lost 6 bases and 2 bases, there was a span of 10 bases. DNA for the CDR3: TGTGCCAGTAGGAAACTTGCCACTAATGAAAAACTGTTTTTT. Its translation is CASRKLATNEKLFF.

V is TRBV24-1 and J is TRBJ2-4, with no clear D. Trimming cost V 3 bases and J 6 bases, with 8 bases left between them. CDR1 KGHDR and CDR2 SFDVKD come from the germline V gene. The CDR3 loop spans 13 amino acids. The CDR3 bases are TGTGCCACCAGTGATGTAGGCGGAAACATTCAGTACTTC. The encoded protein is CATSDVGGNIQYF.

This clone was seen more than once but under ten times. The genes are TRBV13 and TRBJ1-1, with a weak D call TRBD1 (6 bases). This CDR3 spans 18 amino acids. The germline V gene encodes CDR1 PRHDT and CDR2 FYEKMQ (reference sequence). V was trimmed by 4 bases and J by 2 bases, leaving 23 bases between them. This CDR3 is CASSSPRGEGGYNTEAFF. In DNA form, the CDR3 reads TGTGCCAGCAGCTCCCCTCGAGGGGAGGGGGGATATAACACTGAAGCTTTCTTT.

This chain links TRBV7-2 with TRBJ1-2; TRBD1 agrees at 8 bases. J lost 6 bases, V lost 0 bases, and 6 bases had no gene match. The germline CDR1 and CDR2 sequences are SGHTA and FQGNSA. This CDR3 is 15 amino acids long. The DNA for the CDR3 is TGTGCCAGCAGCTTAGCCCGGACAGGGTATAATGGCTACACCTTC. This encodes CASSLARTGYNGYTF.

This rearrangement joins TRBV19 to TRBJ1-1; D is unresolved. Germline CDR1 LNHDA, CDR2 SQIVND (reference sequence). V shed 6 bases and J shed 1 base, with 15 bases lying between them. CDR3 length: 15 amino acids. The DNA of the CDR3 is TGTGCCAGTAGCCCGCCTGCGGTCACGAACACTGAAGCTTTCTTT. Translation: CASSPPAVTNTEAFF.

The J gene is TRBJ1-2, the V gene TRBV3-1 (or the pseudogene TRBV3-2); 9 bases map to TRBD1. The CDR3 is 14 amino acids. In germline, CDR1 is LGHDT, CDR2 YNNKEL (reference sequence). V shed 1 base and J 8 bases; nucleotides not matched to a gene: 5. CDR3 coding DNA: TGTGCCAGCAGCCAAGGTGGGACAGGGTTCGGCTACACCTTC. Its translation: CASSQGGTGFGYTF.

This clone was seen only a few times. The junction shows a germline mismatch at one end, possibly a read error. The J gene is TRBJ1-1, the V gene TRBV5-1, with TRBD1 matching over 8 bases. Germline CDR1 reads SGHRS; CDR2 reads YFSETQ. The CDR3 is 14 residues long. The CDR3 region has the DNA TGTGCCAGCAGCTGGAGACAGGGGACTCGGGAAGCTTTCTTT. Protein: CASSWRQGTREAFF.

This clone was observed a single time. The rearrangement uses TRBV2 and TRBJ2-1; 8 bases map to TRBD2. CDR1 and CDR2 from the germline V gene are SNHLY and FYNNEI. This CDR3 spans 17 amino acids. The junction had 21 bases not matched to a gene; V was cut back by 9 bases and J by 8 bases. CDR3 loop: CAREAPGGSGTGHEQFF. The CDR3 nucleotides read TGTGCCAGAGAGGCTCCTGGGGGTAGCGGGACGGGGCATGAGCAGTTCTTC.

V and J are TRBV28 and TRBJ2-2; a weak D match, TRBD2 (5 bases). V shed 5 bases and J shed 5 bases, with 12 bases lying between them. Germline V gene data show CDR1 as MDHEN and CDR2 as SYDVKM. This CDR3 region has 14 residues. The CDR3 sequence is CASSELLVTGELFF. CDR3 DNA sequence: TGTGCCAGCAGTGAACTACTAGTAACCGGGGAGCTGTTTTTT.

This clone was counted once. The rearrangement joins TRBV10-3 to TRBJ1-2; a weak D match, TRBD1 (5 bases). This CDR3 is 15 amino acids long. Germline loops: CDR1 ENHRY, CDR2 SYGVKD. Deletions cut 0 bases from V and 4 bases from J, with 12 bases between. Here the CDR3 reads CAISESLGQIYGYTF. As DNA, the CDR3 is TGTGCCATCAGTGAGTCTTTGGGGCAAATCTATGGCTACACCTTC.

The gene calls are TRBV12-3 or TRBV12-4 and TRBJ1-4, with D hard to call. The CDR3 is 12 residues long. The V and J ends lost 2 bases and 10 bases respectively, with 8 bases between them. The chain's CDR3 is CASSLNGRKLFF. The CDR3 DNA is TGTGCCAGCAGTTTAAATGGGCGAAAACTGTTTTTT.

A single count supports this clone. V is TRBV9 and J is TRBJ2-1, with TRBD2 matching over 7 bases. Unmatched junction bases numbered 7, after V lost 4 bases and J lost 6 bases. CDR3 size: 14 residues. Per the germline V gene, CDR1 is SGDLS and CDR2 is YYNGEE. CDR3 protein: CASSPGTTSNEQFF. The CDR3 coding sequence is TGTGCCAGCAGCCCTGGGACTACCAGCAATGAGCAGTTCTTC.

This clone has a handful of counts. The chain links TRBV3-1 (or the pseudogene TRBV3-2) to TRBJ1-5, with D unresolved. Germline V CDR1 and CDR2: LGHDT, YNNKEL (reference sequence). The CDR3 totals 13 residues. V lost 4 bases and J lost 4, with 8 bases in between. The CDR3 loop reads CASSPQPNQPQHF. CDR3 DNA: TGTGCCAGCAGCCCACAACCGAATCAGCCCCAGCATTTT.

The chain employs TRBV13 and TRBJ1-4, with 9 nucleotides matching TRBD1. J was trimmed by 5 bases and V by 3 bases; bases with no gene match: 4. This CDR3 has 15 amino acids. The germline V gene encodes CDR1 PRHDT and CDR2 FYEKMQ (reference sequence). Here the CDR3 DNA reads TGTGCCAGCAGCTTCCCGGACAGGGGAAATGAAAAACTGTTTTTT. Translating gives CASSFPDRGNEKLFF.

The CDR3 coding sequence is TGTGCCAGTAGTACAGGGATTACGACTAATGAAAAACTGTTTTTT. Its protein is CASSTGITTNEKLFF. This chain connects TRBV19 to TRBJ1-4; TRBD1 might be the D (5 bases). The V gene lost 4 bases and the J gene lost 2 bases, with 11 bases spanning the gap. The CDR3 has 15 residues. Germline V gene data show CDR1 as LNHDA and CDR2 as SQIVND (reference sequence).

This clone was found once. The CDR3: CASSQSSMGPRGETQYF. For the CDR3, the DNA is TGTGCCAGCAGCCAGTCGTCTATGGGTCCTAGGGGAGAGACCCAGTACTTC. The chain has TRBV7-8 and TRBJ2-5; possible D gene TRBD1, 5 bases. The germline V and J ends were trimmed by 5 bases and 4 bases, with 23 bases remaining between them. The CDR3 runs to 17 residues. Per germline, CDR1 SGHVS and CDR2 FQNEAQ.

The chain carries TRBV7-2 and TRBJ1-5, with D perhaps TRBD1 (5 bases). This CDR3 comprises 15 residues. From germline, CDR1 is SGHTA and CDR2 FQGNSA. Trimming took off 3 bases at V and 6 bases at J, with 15 bases between the two ends. This CDR3 reads CASSFGRGIFQPQHF. The DNA of the CDR3 is TGTGCCAGCAGCTTTGGACGGGGGATTTTTCAGCCCCAGCATTTT.

This clone has only a few counts. This rearrangement joins TRBV5-6 to TRBJ2-1; 9 bases line up with TRBD1. The CDR3 runs 14 residues. Germline assignment: CDR1 SGHDT and CDR2 YYEEEE. The junction had 10 bases not matched to a gene; V was cut back by 7 bases and J by 8 bases. CDR3 sequence reads: CASEGTGSVDEQFF. The CDR3 bases are TGTGCCAGCGAGGGGACAGGGAGCGTTGATGAGCAGTTCTTC.

This rearrangement joins TRBV9 to TRBJ1-2; 9 nucleotides line up with TRBD1. V trimming: 6 bases; J trimming: 3 bases; junction bases outside the gene matches: 6. The CDR3 extends over 14 amino acids. CDR1 and CDR2 from the germline V gene are SGDLS and YYNGEE. The CDR3 sequence is CASTPGQGDYGYTF. For the CDR3, the DNA is TGTGCCAGCACCCCGGGACAGGGCGACTATGGCTACACCTTC.

The chain has TRBV4-2 and TRBJ2-5; 8 bases match TRBD2. Germline V gene sequence: CDR1 LGHNA, CDR2 YNFKEQ. Trimming removed 0 bases from V and 5 bases from J; junction bases left unmatched: 8. The length of the CDR3 is 16 residues. The CDR3 region has the DNA TGTGCCAGCAGCCAAGATGGGACTAGTTCGAGGGAGACCCAGTACTTC. This translates into CASSQDGTSSRETQYF.

This chain uses TRBV18 with TRBJ1-6, with 8 bases identical to TRBD1. CDR3 length: 15 amino acids. Trimming took 1 base from V and 6 from J; bases not matched to a gene: 2. CDR1 and CDR2 (germline): KGHSH, LQKENI. CDR3 sequence reads: CASSPLDRGNSPLHF. For the CDR3, the DNA is TGTGCCAGCTCACCACTTGACAGGGGTAATTCACCCCTCCACTTT.

The J gene is TRBJ2-3, the V gene TRBV7-2; D may be TRBD1 (5 bases). The CDR3 is 16 residues long. V lost 3 bases to trimming and J lost 3 bases, with 16 bases between them. Germline V CDR1 and CDR2: SGHTA, FQGNSA. The CDR3 DNA is TGTGCCAGCAGCTTGGTCGTGGGGCTAATTACAGATACGCAGTATTTT. Translating it yields CASSLVVGLITDTQYF.

The chain is built from TRBV7-2 and TRBJ2-2; perhaps TRBD2 as D (7 bases). CDR1 is SGHTA, CDR2 FQGNSA, per germline. This CDR3 has 16 residues. V was trimmed by 4 bases and J by 6 bases, leaving 18 bases between them. For the CDR3, the DNA is TGTGCCAGCAGCTCCGGGGGGCGTATAGTCCCCGGGGAGCTGTTTTTT. It translates to CASSSGGRIVPGELFF.

The CDR3 sequence is CASRTGVEQPQHF. The CDR3 DNA sequence: TGTGCCAGCAGGACAGGGGTGGAACAGCCCCAGCATTTT. V is TRBV5-5 and J is TRBJ1-5; 8 bases align to TRBD1. Per the germline V gene, CDR1 is SGHKS and CDR2 is YYEKEE (reference sequence). This CDR3 is built from 13 residues. V lost 5 bases and J lost 7; bases outside the gene matches: 5.

Only one count was recorded for this clone. The chain couples TRBV7-2 to TRBJ1-4; D uncertain. Deletions cut 5 bases from V and 2 bases from J, with 6 bases between. The CDR3 is made up of 13 amino acids. Per the germline V gene, CDR1 is SGHTA and CDR2 is FQGNSA. In DNA form, the CDR3 reads TGTGCCAGCAGCCCCGGGACTAATGAAAAACTGTTTTTT. This gives the protein CASSPGTNEKLFF. Supplemented by reference TRBV7-2 and TRBJ1-4, the full variable domain reads GAGVSQSPSNKVTEKGKDVELRCDPISGHTALYWYRQSLGQGLEFLIYFQGNSAPDKSGLPSDRFSAERTGGSVSTLTIQRTQQEDSAVYLCASSPGTNEKLFFGSGTQLSVL.

Here the CDR3 DNA reads TGTGCCAGCAGTAGCCGTCAGAGGGAGACCCAGTACTTC. The encoded protein is CASSSRQRETQYF. The V and J genes are TRBV6-5 and TRBJ2-5; D is uncertain. The V and J ends lost 5 bases and 5 bases respectively, with 12 bases between them. The CDR3 extends over 13 amino acids. Per the germline V gene, CDR1 is MNHEY and CDR2 is SVGAGI.

The chain has TRBV24-1 and TRBJ1-4, with 8 bases aligning to TRBD1. The CDR3 is 17 amino acids. The V segment lost 4 bases and the J segment 4 bases; nucleotides outside the gene matches: 10. CDR1 and CDR2 from the germline V gene are KGHDR and SFDVKD. The CDR3 sequence: CATSERTVTGGNEKLFF. The CDR3 nucleotides read TGTGCCACCAGTGAGCGTACCGTAACAGGGGGTAATGAAAAACTGTTTTTT.